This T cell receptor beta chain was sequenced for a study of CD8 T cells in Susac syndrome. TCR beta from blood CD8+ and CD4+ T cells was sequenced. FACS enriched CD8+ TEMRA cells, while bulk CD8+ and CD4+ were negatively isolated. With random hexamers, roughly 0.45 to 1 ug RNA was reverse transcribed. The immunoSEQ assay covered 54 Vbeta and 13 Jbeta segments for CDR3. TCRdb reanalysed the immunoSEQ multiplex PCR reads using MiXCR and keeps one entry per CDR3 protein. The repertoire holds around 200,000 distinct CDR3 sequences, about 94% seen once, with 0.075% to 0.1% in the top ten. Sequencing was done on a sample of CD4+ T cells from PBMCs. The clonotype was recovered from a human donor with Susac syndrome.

The CDR3 spells CASSAQINTEAFF. The CDR3 nucleotides are TGTGCCAGCAGCGCCCAGATTAACACTGAAGCTTTCTTT. V is TRBV9 and J is TRBJ1-1; D unclear. Germline CDR1 and CDR2: SGDLS and YYNGEE. The CDR3 is 13 residues long. The V end lost 3 bases, the J end lost 2 bases, and 8 bases lay between the germline ends.